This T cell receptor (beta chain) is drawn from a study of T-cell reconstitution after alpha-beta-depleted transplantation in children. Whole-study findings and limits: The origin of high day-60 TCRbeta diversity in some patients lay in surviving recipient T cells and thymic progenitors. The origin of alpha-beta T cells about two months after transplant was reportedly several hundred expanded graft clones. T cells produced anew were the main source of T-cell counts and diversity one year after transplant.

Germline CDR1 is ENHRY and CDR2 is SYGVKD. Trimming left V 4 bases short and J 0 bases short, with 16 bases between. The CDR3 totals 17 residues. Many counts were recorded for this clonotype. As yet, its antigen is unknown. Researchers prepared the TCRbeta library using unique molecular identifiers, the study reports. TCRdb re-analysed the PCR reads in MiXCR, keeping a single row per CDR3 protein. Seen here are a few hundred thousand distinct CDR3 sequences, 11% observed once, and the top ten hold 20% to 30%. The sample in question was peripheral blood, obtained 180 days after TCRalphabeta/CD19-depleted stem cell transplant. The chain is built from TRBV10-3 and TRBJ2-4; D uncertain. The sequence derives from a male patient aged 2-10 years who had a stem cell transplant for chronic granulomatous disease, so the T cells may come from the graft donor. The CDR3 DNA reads TGTGCCATCAGTGCCAGAACGGAAGAGTTAGCCAAAAACATTCAGTACTTC. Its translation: CAISARTEELAKNIQYF.